The 14 T cell receptor beta chains below were found in one sample sequenced in a study of blood T cell repertoires in COVID-19. Clones were read by immunoSEQ multiplex PCR, and TCRdb kept only the in-frame ones, dropping some. Of about 110,000 clones in the sample, 75% to 90% were seen once. Sequenced input: peripheral blood. These receptors came from a human donor in a cohort sampled during active COVID-19.

The chain employs TRBV5-1 and TRBJ1-2, with no clear D. The V end was cut by 0 bases, the J end by 3 bases, with 6 bases between. The CDR3 is 13 amino acids. Germline-derived CDR1 and CDR2 are SGHRS and YFSETQ. DNA of the CDR3: TGCGCCAGCAGCTTGGCGTTCGACTATGGCTACACCTTC. Its protein is CASSLAFDYGYTF.

This chain connects TRBV18 to TRBJ2-3; 10 bases align to TRBD1. Germline V gives CDR1 KGHSH, CDR2 LQKENI. V lost 5 bases to trimming and J lost 4 bases; unmatched junction nucleotides: 9. This CDR3 contains 16 residues. CDR3 bases: TGTGCCAGCTCAAACCCGACCGGGACAGGGGCAGATACGCAGTATTTT. Translation: CASSNPTGTGADTQYF.

V usage is TRBV28 and J usage is TRBJ2-1; 12 bases line up with TRBD2. Germline assignment: CDR1 MDHEN and CDR2 SYDVKM. V dropped 8 bases and J dropped 5; count of bases not matched to a gene: 7. CDR3 length: 15 residues. The CDR3 DNA reads TGTGCCAGCCGGACTAGCGGGATTTTGGACAATGAGCAGTTCTTC. Its translation is CASRTSGILDNEQFF.

The chain links TRBV6-6 to TRBJ2-3; TRBD2 is a possible D gene (5 bases). The germline V and J ends were trimmed by 0 bases and 6 bases, with 10 bases remaining between them. CDR1 and CDR2 (germline): MNHNY, SVGAGI (reference sequence). The CDR3 is made up of 14 amino acids. The CDR3 here is CASSYSFRGDTQYF. In DNA form, the CDR3 reads TGTGCCAGCAGTTACTCCTTCCGGGGTGATACGCAGTATTTT.

The chain recombines TRBV5-1 with TRBJ1-3, with D perhaps TRBD1 (5 bases). The CDR3 is 14 residues long. The V gene's germline CDR1 is SGHRS and CDR2 YFSETQ. Trimming stripped 3 bases from V and 4 bases from J, with 11 bases between. CDR3 DNA sequence: TGCGCCAGCAGCTACGCGGGGGACGGAAACACCATATATTTT. It encodes CASSYAGDGNTIYF. The entire variable domain, with the rest obtained from reference TRBV5-1 and TRBJ1-3, is as follows: KAGVTQTPRYLIKTRGQQVTLSCSPISGHRSVSWYQQTPGQGLQFLFEYFSETQRNKGNFPGRFSGRQFSNSRSEMNVSTLELGDSALYLCASSYAGDGNTIYFGEGSWLTVV.

The chain uses TRBV6-6 and TRBJ1-1, with D possibly matching TRBD1 (6 bases). The CDR3 loop spans 15 amino acids. Trimming left V 9 bases short and J 0 bases short, with 17 bases between. Per germline, CDR1 MNHNY and CDR2 SVGAGI (reference sequence). The CDR3 reads CASIREGGMNTEAFF. Written as DNA, the CDR3 is TGTGCCAGTATCCGAGAGGGGGGGATGAACACTGAAGCTTTCTTT.

The CDR3 region has the DNA TGTGCCAGCAGTTACGGTTGGGGGGGTGGCACTGAAGCTTTCTTT. It codes for CASSYGWGGGTEAFF. The chain couples TRBV6-2 or TRBV6-3 to TRBJ1-1; TRBD1 might be the D (5 bases). CDR1 MNHEY and CDR2 SVGEGT come from the germline V gene. CDR3 length: 15 amino acids. Trimming removed 2 bases from V and 4 bases from J, with 14 bases in between.

The gene calls are TRBV24-1 and TRBJ1-5; 7 nucleotides align to TRBD1. Trimming removed 4 bases from V and 5 bases from J; junction bases left unmatched: 7. The V gene's germline CDR1 is KGHDR and CDR2 SFDVKD. CDR3 length equals 15 residues. The CDR3 region is CATSEAGTDHQPQHF. The CDR3 coding sequence is TGTGCCACCAGTGAGGCCGGGACAGATCATCAGCCCCAGCATTTT.

This clone was counted once. The chain combines TRBV7-6 with TRBJ2-3, with D perhaps matching TRBD2 (5 bases). Trimming took 5 bases from V and 0 from J, leaving 12 bases between them. Germline V CDR1 and CDR2: SGHVS, FNYEAQ. CDR3 length: 15 amino acids. CDR3 sequence reads: CASSPAGLSTDTQYF. The CDR3, as DNA: TGTGCCAGCAGCCCGGCGGGTTTAAGCACAGATACGCAGTATTTT.

The rearrangement uses TRBV5-1 and TRBJ2-5; TRBD2 aligns across 7 bases. Germline CDR1 is SGHRS and CDR2 is YFSETQ. The CDR3 is made up of 14 amino acids. V was clipped by 7 bases and J by 5 bases; unmatched bases: 11. CDR3 protein: CASRRGGDRETQYF. CDR3 bases: TGCGCCAGCCGTCGCGGGGGAGATCGGGAGACCCAGTACTTC. Full variable domain (remainder filled in from reference TRBV5-1 and TRBJ2-5): KAGVTQTPRYLIKTRGQQVTLSCSPISGHRSVSWYQQTPGQGLQFLFEYFSETQRNKGNFPGRFSGRQFSNSRSEMNVSTLELGDSALYLCASRRGGDRETQYFGPGTRLLVL.

The chain carries TRBV27 and TRBJ2-7; tentatively, D is TRBD1 (7 bases). The CDR3 is 16 amino acids. Germline values: CDR1 MNHEY, CDR2 SMNVEV (reference sequence). V was cut by 2 bases and J by 2 bases, with 16 bases left in between. The CDR3 here is CASSLGIGRGAYEQYF. The CDR3 coding sequence is TGTGCCAGCAGTTTAGGAATTGGCAGGGGGGCCTACGAGCAGTACTTC.

This chain joins TRBV19 and TRBJ2-1, with 8 bases identical to TRBD1. The CDR3 totals 14 residues. The germline gives CDR1 LNHDA, CDR2 SQIVND (reference sequence). Trimming at V came to 5 bases and at J to 5 bases, leaving 5 bases not matched to a gene. CDR3 DNA sequence: TGTGCCAGTAGTCAGGGGGCCTTCGACAATGAGCAGTTCTTC. Protein product: CASSQGAFDNEQFF.

The chain carries TRBV4-2 and TRBJ2-2, with TRBD2 identical over 13 bases. From germline, CDR1 is LGHNA and CDR2 YNFKEQ. This CDR3 comprises 16 residues. Germline trimming cut 5 bases from V and 8 bases from J; bases unmatched to any gene: 8. CDR3 nucleotide sequence: TGTGCCAGCAGCTTCGGACTAGCGGGAGAGCAGGGGGAGCTGTTTTTT. This encodes CASSFGLAGEQGELFF.

The chain is built from TRBV6-4 and TRBJ2-3, with 8 bases aligning to TRBD1. This CDR3 comprises 14 residues. Looked up from germline, CDR1 is MRHNA and CDR2 is SNTAGT. Trimming removed 4 bases from V and 3 bases from J; junction bases left unmatched: 3. The CDR3 DNA follows: TGTGCCAGCAGTGCCCAGGGGGCAACAGATACGCAGTATTTT. The encoded protein is CASSAQGATDTQYF.